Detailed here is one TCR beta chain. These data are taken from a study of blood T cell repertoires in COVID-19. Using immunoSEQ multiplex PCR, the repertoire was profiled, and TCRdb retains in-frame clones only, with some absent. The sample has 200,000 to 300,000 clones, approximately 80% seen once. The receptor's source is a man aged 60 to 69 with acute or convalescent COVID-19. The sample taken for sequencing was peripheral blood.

The CDR3 reads CASSPPTGTSANNEQFF. Written as DNA, the CDR3 is TGTGCCAGCTCACCTCCAACCGGGACTAGCGCGAACAATGAGCAGTTCTTC. This rearrangement joins TRBV18 to TRBJ2-1, with 10 nucleotides matching TRBD2. Germline CDR1 and CDR2: KGHSH and LQKENI. CDR3 length: 17 amino acids. The V segment lost 3 bases and the J segment 5 bases; nucleotides outside the gene matches: 10.